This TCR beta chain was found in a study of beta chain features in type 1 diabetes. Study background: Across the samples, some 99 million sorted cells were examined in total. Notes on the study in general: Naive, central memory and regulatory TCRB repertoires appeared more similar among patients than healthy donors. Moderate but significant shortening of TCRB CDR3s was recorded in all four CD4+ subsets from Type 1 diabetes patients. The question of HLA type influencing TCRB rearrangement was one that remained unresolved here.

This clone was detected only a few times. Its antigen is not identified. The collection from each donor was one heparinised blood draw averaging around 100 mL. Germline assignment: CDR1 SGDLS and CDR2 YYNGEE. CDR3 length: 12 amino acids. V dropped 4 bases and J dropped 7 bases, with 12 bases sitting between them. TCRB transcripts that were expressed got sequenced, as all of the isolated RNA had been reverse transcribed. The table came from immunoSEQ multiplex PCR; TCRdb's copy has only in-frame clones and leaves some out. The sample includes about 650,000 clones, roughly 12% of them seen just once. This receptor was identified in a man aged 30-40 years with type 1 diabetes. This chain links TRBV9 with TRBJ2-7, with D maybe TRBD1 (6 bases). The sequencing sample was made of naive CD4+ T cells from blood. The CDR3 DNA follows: TGTGCCAGCAGCCAGACAGGTTTAGAGCAGTACTTC. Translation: CASSQTGLEQYF.